This T cell receptor beta chain derives from a study of shared clonotypes between healthy human individuals. As for the study in general: The study used three CD4 naive, three CD4 memory, two CD8 naive and one CD8 memory plate per donor. Overall study findings and caveats: Shared across a few donors were about 4.6% of the naive CD4 clonotypes.

TCRdb's table, derived via immunoSEQ multiplex PCR, lists solely in-frame clones and lacks some. The sample yields over 700,000 clones, around 70% seen once. The V and J ends lost 7 bases and 3 bases respectively, with 13 bases between them. Germline V lookup: CDR1 MNHNS, CDR2 SASEGT. The CDR3 consists of 13 residues. With respect to this clone: The antigen is not known.

Study donors comprised healthy, HIV-negative adults devoid of recent acute infection or vaccination. CD4+ cells were split into CD45RA+ naive and CD45RA-negative memory subsets. The origin of this receptor is a woman younger than 45 in good health. The chain uses TRBV6-1 and TRBJ2-7; no definite D call. Sequencing used memory CD4+ T cells sorted from blood. Subset reported: CD45RA-negative fraction. The CDR3 sequence is CASTLGWSYEQYF. In DNA form, the CDR3 reads TGTGCCAGCACCCTGGGGTGGAGCTACGAGCAGTACTTC.